The 8 T cell receptor beta chains given below trace back to one sample, sequenced in a study of shared clonotypes between healthy human individuals. Repertoires were generated with immunoSEQ multiplex PCR, while TCRdb's copy carries only in-frame clones and drops some. Among 2 million or so clones listed, approximately 95% were seen once. Sample: naive CD4+ T cells sorted from blood. Subset in this sample: CD45RA+ positively selected. These TCRs come from a man between 18 and 29 years old in good health.

Turning to this clone: The sample carries other DNA sequences with the same CDR3. CDR3 loop: CAWSQTDNYGYTF. In DNA form, the CDR3 reads TGTGCCTGGAGTCAGACAGATAACTATGGCTACACCTTC. The chain has TRBV30 and TRBJ1-2; maybe TRBD1 (5 bases). Per germline, CDR1 GTSNPN and CDR2 SVGIG (reference sequence). This CDR3 contains 13 residues. V was clipped by 2 bases and J by 1 base, with 8 bases between them.

V gene TRBV5-1 combines with J gene TRBJ1-1, with D possibly matching TRBD1 (6 bases). The V gene's germline CDR1 is SGHRS and CDR2 YFSETQ. Trimming removed 0 bases from V and 4 bases from J, with 13 bases in between. CDR3 size: 15 residues. The CDR3 DNA follows: TGCGCCAGCAGCTTGGTAATAGGGGGAGTCACTGAAGCTTTCTTT. As protein: CASSLVIGGVTEAFF. The entire variable domain, with the rest obtained from reference TRBV5-1 and TRBJ1-1, is as follows: KAGVTQTPRYLIKTRGQQVTLSCSPISGHRSVSWYQQTPGQGLQFLFEYFSETQRNKGNFPGRFSGRQFSNSRSEMNVSTLELGDSALYLCASSLVIGGVTEAFFGQGTRLTVV.

The chain carries TRBV5-1 and TRBJ2-5; D could derive from TRBD1 or TRBD2 (5 bases each). CDR3 length equals 15 residues. Germline V CDR1 and CDR2: SGHRS, YFSETQ. V shed 0 bases and J shed 4 bases, with 13 bases lying between them. CDR3 DNA: TGCGCCAGCAGCTTGGGGGGACCCGATAGAGAGACCCAGTACTTC. This codes for CASSLGGPDRETQYF.

The chain carries TRBV7-9 and TRBJ2-7; 9 bases fit TRBD1. V dropped 0 bases and J dropped 0; count of bases not matched to a gene: 9. CDR1 SEHNR and CDR2 FQNEAQ come from the germline V gene (reference sequence). The length of the CDR3 is 18 residues. CDR3 amino acids: CASSLARGQGTSSYEQYF. The DNA of the CDR3 is TGTGCCAGCAGCTTAGCCCGGGGACAGGGAACAAGCTCCTACGAGCAGTACTTC.

Only one count was recorded for this clone. CDR3 nucleotide sequence: TGTGCCATCAGTGTTGGTGCCTACGAGCAGTACTTC. Translating gives CAISVGAYEQYF. The J gene is TRBJ2-7, the V gene TRBV10-3; D is uncertain. The CDR3 is 12 residues long. Germline assignment: CDR1 ENHRY and CDR2 SYGVKD. Trimming stripped 4 bases from V and 2 bases from J, with 6 bases between.

This chain joins TRBV10-3 and TRBJ1-3; the match to TRBD1 covers 9 bases. In germline, CDR1 is ENHRY, CDR2 SYGVKD. J lost 0 bases, V lost 5 bases, and 11 bases had no gene match. This CDR3 spans 18 amino acids. The CDR3: CAISSRDRVSLSGNTIYF. The CDR3 DNA reads as TGTGCCATCAGTTCCCGGGACAGGGTCTCCCTCTCTGGAAACACCATATATTTT.

This chain links TRBV19 with TRBJ1-2, with 7 bases that match TRBD1. The V gene end was trimmed by 4 bases and the J gene end by 4 bases; junction bases not matched to a gene: 6. The CDR3 spans 14 residues. CDR1 is LNHDA and CDR2 is SQIVND in the germline V gene (reference sequence). CDR3: CASSKGGAVYGYTF. The CDR3 nucleotides are TGTGCCAGTAGTAAAGGGGGCGCAGTCTATGGCTACACCTTC. Full variable domain (remainder filled in from reference TRBV19 and TRBJ1-2): DGGITQSPKYLFRKEGQNVTLSCEQNLNHDAMYWYRQDPGQGLRLIYYSQIVNDFQKGDIAEGYSVSREKKESFPLTVTSAQKNPTAFYLCASSKGGAVYGYTFGSGTRLTVV.

The chain has TRBV19 and TRBJ1-1; D remains unclear. Trimming pared 3 bases from V and 1 base from J, leaving 6 bases between. The germline V gene has CDR1 LNHDA and CDR2 SQIVND (reference sequence). The CDR3 is 13 residues long. The CDR3 loop is CASSMPANTEAFF. CDR3 sequence (DNA): TGTGCCAGTAGTATGCCGGCGAACACTGAAGCTTTCTTT. The full variable domain, in which reference TRBV19 and TRBJ1-1 provide the parts outside the CDR3, is DGGITQSPKYLFRKEGQNVTLSCEQNLNHDAMYWYRQDPGQGLRLIYYSQIVNDFQKGDIAEGYSVSREKKESFPLTVTSAQKNPTAFYLCASSMPANTEAFFGQGTRLTVV.